This T cell receptor (beta chain) derives from a study of early T cells in non-severe SARS-CoV-2 infection. Overall study: The input, bulk RNA from unsorted whole blood, was sequenced, and chains were unpaired. General observations from the study: Lookups in VDJdb leaned toward anti-spike CD8 responses and missed private and CD4 specificities.

This clonotype was observed a few times. The antigen is unknown. MiXCR, run by TCRdb on the 5' RACE reads, gives a single entry per CDR3 protein. The sample holds over 100,000 distinct CDR3 sequences, 10% to 15% seen once. V was cut by 0 bases and J by 1 base, with 7 bases left in between. Germline V gives CDR1 SGHRS, CDR2 YFSETQ. The CDR3 covers 14 residues. The gene calls are TRBV5-1 and TRBJ1-1; D not certain. The receptor comes from an adult who was a healthcare worker with PCR-confirmed SARS-CoV-2 infection or an uninfected control (not recorded which). The sequencing sample was made of whole blood. The CDR3, as DNA: TGCGCCAGCAGCTTGGAACCGCGGAACACTGAAGCTTTCTTT. Amino acid sequence: CASSLEPRNTEAFF.